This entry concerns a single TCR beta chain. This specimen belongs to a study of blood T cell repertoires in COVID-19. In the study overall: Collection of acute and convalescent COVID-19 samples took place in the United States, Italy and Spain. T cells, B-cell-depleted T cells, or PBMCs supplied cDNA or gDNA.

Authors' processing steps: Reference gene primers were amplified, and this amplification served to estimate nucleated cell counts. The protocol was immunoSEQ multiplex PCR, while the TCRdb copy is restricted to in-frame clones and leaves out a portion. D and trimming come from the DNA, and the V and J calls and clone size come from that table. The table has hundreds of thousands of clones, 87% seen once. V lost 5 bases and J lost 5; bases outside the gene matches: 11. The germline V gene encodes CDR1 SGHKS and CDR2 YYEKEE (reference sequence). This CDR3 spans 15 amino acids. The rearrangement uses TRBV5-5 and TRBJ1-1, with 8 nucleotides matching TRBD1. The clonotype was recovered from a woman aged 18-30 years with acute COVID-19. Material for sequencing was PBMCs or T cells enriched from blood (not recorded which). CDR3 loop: CASSPAGGRGTEAFF. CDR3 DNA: TGTGCCAGCAGTCCCGCAGGGGGCAGGGGGACTGAAGCTTTCTTT.